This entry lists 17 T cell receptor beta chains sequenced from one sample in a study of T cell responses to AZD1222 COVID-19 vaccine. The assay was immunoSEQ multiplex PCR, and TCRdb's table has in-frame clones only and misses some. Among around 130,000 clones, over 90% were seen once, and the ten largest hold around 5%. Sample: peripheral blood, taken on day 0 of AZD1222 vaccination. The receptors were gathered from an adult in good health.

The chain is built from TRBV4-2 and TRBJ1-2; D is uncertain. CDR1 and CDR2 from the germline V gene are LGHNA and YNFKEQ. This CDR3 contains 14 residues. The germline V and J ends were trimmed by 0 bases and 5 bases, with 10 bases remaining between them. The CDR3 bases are TGTGCCAGCAGCCAAGATCGCAGGCTGTATGGCTACACCTTC. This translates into CASSQDRRLYGYTF.

CDR3 coding DNA: TGTGCCAGCAGCCCTTACCTCAGCGGGGGGGCGAGTGAGCAGTTCTTC. Its translation is CASSPYLSGGASEQFF. The chain is built from TRBV5-8 and TRBJ2-1; the match to TRBD2 covers 10 bases. The germline V gene encodes CDR1 SGHTS and CDR2 YDEGEE. This CDR3 has 16 residues. V shed 4 bases, J shed 9 bases, and the junction held 13 bases outside the gene matches.

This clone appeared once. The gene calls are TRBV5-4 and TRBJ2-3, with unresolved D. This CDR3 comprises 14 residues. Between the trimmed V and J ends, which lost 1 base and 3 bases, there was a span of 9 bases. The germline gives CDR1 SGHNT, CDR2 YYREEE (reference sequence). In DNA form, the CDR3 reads TGTGCCAGCAGCTTGCCCTGGGCGACAGATACGCAGTATTTT. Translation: CASSLPWATDTQYF.

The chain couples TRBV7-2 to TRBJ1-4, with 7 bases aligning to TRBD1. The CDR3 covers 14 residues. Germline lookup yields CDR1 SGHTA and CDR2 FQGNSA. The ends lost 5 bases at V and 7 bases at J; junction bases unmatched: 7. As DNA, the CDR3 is TGTGCCAGCAGCACCCGACAGGGCGGTGAAAAACTGTTTTTT. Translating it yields CASSTRQGGEKLFF.

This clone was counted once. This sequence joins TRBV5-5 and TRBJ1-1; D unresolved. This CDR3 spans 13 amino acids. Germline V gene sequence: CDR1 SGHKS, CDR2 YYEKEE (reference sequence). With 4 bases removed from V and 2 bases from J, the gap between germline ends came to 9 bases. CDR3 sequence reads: CASSLRPNTEAFF. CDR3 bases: TGTGCCAGCAGCCTCAGGCCCAACACTGAAGCTTTCTTT.

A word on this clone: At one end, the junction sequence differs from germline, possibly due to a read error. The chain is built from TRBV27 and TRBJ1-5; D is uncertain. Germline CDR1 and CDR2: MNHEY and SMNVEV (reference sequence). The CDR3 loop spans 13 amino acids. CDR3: CASSISLAQPQHF. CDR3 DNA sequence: TGTGCCAGCAGTATATCACTAGCTCAGCCCCAGCATTTT.

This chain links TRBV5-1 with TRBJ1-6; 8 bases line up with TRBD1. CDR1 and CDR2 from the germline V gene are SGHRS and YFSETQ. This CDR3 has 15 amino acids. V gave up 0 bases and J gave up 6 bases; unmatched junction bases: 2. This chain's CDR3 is CASSLAGQGNSPLHF. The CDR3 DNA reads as TGCGCCAGCAGCTTGGCCGGACAGGGTAATTCACCCCTCCACTTT.

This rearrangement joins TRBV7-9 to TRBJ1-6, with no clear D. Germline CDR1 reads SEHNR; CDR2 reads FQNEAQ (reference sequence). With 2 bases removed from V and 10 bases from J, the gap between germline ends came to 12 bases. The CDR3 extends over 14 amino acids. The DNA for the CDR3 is TGTGCCAGCAGCTTATTAAGGGATCCGTCACCCCTCCACTTT. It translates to CASSLLRDPSPLHF.

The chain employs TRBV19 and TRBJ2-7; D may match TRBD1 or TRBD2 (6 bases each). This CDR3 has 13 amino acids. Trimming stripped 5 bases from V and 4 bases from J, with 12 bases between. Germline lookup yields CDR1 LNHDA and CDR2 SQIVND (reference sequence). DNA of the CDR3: TGTGCCAGTAGTGCGGGACAACCGTACGAGCAGTACTTC. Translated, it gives CASSAGQPYEQYF.

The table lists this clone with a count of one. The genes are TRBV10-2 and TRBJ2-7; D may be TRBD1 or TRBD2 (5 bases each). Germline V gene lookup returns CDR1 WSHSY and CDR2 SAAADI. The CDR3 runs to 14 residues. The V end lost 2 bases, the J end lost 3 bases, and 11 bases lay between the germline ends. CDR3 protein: CASSEGGPVYEQYF. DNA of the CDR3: TGCGCCAGCAGTGAGGGGGGTCCTGTCTACGAGCAGTACTTC.

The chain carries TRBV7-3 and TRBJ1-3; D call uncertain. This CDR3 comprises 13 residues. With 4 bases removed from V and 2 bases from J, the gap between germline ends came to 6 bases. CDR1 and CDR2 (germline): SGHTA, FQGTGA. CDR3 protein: CASSSRPGNTIYF. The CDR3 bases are TGTGCCAGCAGCTCTCGACCTGGAAACACCATATATTTT.

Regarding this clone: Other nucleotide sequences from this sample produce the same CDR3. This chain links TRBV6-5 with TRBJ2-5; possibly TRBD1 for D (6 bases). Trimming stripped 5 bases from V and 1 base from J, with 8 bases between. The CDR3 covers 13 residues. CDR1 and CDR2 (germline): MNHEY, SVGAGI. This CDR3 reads CASSRTVQETQYF. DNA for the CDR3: TGTGCCAGCAGTCGGACAGTCCAAGAGACCCAGTACTTC.

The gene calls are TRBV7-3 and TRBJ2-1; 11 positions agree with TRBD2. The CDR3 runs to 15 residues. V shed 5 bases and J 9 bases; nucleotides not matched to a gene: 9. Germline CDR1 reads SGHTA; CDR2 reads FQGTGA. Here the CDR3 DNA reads TGTGCCAGCAGCCCCCTAGCGGGGGGAGGGGGTGAGCAGTTCTTC. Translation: CASSPLAGGGGEQFF.

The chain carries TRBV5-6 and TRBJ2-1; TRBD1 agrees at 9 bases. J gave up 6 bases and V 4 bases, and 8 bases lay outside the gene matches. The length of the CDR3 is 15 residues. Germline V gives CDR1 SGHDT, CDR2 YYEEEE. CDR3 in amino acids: CASSLRQGVINEQFF. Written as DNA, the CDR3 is TGTGCCAGCAGCCTTCGACAGGGGGTAATCAATGAGCAGTTCTTC.

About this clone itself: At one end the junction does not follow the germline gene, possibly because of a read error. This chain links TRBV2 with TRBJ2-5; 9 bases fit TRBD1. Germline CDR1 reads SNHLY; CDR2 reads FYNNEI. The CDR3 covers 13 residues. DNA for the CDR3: TGTGCCAGCATCCCAGGACAGGGGTTCGGGGGGAACTTC. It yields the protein CASIPGQGFGGNF. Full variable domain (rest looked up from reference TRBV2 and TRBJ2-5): EPEVTQTPSHQVTQMGQEVILRCVPISNHLYFYWYRQILGQKVEFLVSFYNNEISEKSEIFDDQFSVERPDGSNFTLKIRSTKLEDSAMYFCASIPGQGFGGNFGPGTRLLVL.

The CDR3 DNA is TGTGCCATCAGCTCCCCCTCTCCTAGCGGGAGGGCCAGGGGTGGCACAGATACGCAGTATTTT. This gives the protein CAISSPSPSGRARGGTDTQYF. V usage is TRBV10-3 and J usage is TRBJ2-3; TRBD2 matches 12 bases. The germline V gene has CDR1 ENHRY and CDR2 SYGVKD. The CDR3 consists of 21 residues. J was trimmed by 1 base and V by 6 bases; bases with no gene match: 20.

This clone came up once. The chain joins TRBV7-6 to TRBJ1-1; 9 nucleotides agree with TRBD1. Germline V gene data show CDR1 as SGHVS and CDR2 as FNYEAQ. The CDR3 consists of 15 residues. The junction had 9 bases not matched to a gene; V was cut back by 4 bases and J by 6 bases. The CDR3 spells CASSSWDREVSEAFF. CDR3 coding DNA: TGTGCCAGCAGCTCATGGGACAGGGAAGTTTCTGAAGCTTTCTTT.